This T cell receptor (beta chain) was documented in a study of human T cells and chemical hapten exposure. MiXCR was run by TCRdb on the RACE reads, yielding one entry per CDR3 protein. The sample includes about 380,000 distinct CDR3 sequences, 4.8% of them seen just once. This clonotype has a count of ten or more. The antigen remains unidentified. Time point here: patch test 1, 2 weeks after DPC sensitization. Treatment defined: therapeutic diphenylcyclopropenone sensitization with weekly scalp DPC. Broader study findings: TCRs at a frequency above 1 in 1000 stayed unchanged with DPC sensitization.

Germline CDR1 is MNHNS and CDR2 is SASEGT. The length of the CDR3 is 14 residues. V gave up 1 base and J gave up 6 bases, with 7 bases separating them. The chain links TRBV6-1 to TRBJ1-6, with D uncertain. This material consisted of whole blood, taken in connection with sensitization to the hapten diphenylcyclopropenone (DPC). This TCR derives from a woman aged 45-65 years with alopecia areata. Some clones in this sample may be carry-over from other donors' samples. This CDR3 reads CASSEVGFNSPLHF. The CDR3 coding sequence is TGTGCCAGCAGTGAAGTGGGCTTTAATTCACCCCTCCACTTT.